A selection of T cell receptor beta chains follows, all from one sample in a study of vaccination effects on CD4 cells after COVID-19. Sequencing used immunoSEQ multiplex PCR; TCRdb keeps in-frame clones, though not all of them. The table has tens of thousands of clones, about 81% seen once. Antigens for these TCRs are unknown. Sequencing was performed on CD4+ T cells from PBMCs cultured with HCoV-229E spike peptides, taken after COVID-19 vaccination. The receptors were sampled from a human donor who received a COVID-19 vaccine. CDR3s include the opening cysteine and the closing phenylalanine or tryptophan. The order of the fields is V gene, clone size, J gene, D gene, CDR3 DNA, CDR3 protein. D genes are given only for firm matches. Clone size is shown for a subset of rows, as once, few, many or a class of expanded clone.

V gene: TRBV29-1
clone size: NA
J gene: TRBJ1-2
D gene: NA
CDR3 DNA: TGCAGCGTTGAACGAGGGCAGGGCGGCTATGGCTACACCTTC
CDR3 protein: CSVERGQGGYGYTF

V gene: TRBV12-5
clone size: NA
J gene: TRBJ1-4
D gene: TRBD1
CDR3 DNA: TGTGCTAGTGGTTTTGTGGACAGGGAAAATGAAAAACTGTTTTTT
CDR3 protein: CASGFVDRENEKLFF

V gene: TRBV2
clone size: few
J gene: TRBJ1-5
D gene: NA
CDR3 DNA: TGTGCCAGCAGTGAAATGACAGCGAATCAGCCCCAGCATTTT
CDR3 protein: CASSEMTANQPQHF

V gene: TRBV7-2
clone size: NA
J gene: TRBJ2-1
D gene: TRBD2
CDR3 DNA: TGTGCCAGCAGCTTGGGCAGCGGGGGGGCGGTATGGGAGCAGTTCTTC
CDR3 protein: CASSLGSGGAVWEQFF

V gene: TRBV5-1
clone size: NA
J gene: TRBJ2-5
D gene: TRBD2
CDR3 DNA: TGCGCCAGCAGCTTGGGACTAGCGGGGGCCAACCAAGAGACCCAGTACTTC
CDR3 protein: CASSLGLAGANQETQYF

V gene: TRBV19
clone size: NA
J gene: TRBJ2-1
D gene: NA
CDR3 DNA: TGTGCCAGTAGTAACAAGAGCGGGCAGACTGAGCAGTTCTTC
CDR3 protein: CASSNKSGQTEQFF

V gene: TRBV13
clone size: NA
J gene: TRBJ2-2
D gene: TRBD2
CDR3 DNA: TGTGCCAGCAGCTCCCAGGCGGGACTAGCGGGGGGGCAAAGAACCGGGGAGCTGTTTTTT
CDR3 protein: CASSSQAGLAGGQRTGELFF

V gene: TRBV2
clone size: NA
J gene: TRBJ1-4
D gene: TRBD1
CDR3 DNA: TGTGCCAGCCAACCAGCCGGGACAGGGGGTGAAAAACTGTTTTTT
CDR3 protein: CASQPAGTGGEKLFF

V gene: TRBV19
clone size: few
J gene: TRBJ2-2
D gene: TRBD1
CDR3 DNA: TGTGCCAGTACCCCCTCAGGGGGCTGGACCAACACCGGGGAGCTGTTTTTT
CDR3 protein: CASTPSGGWTNTGELFF

V gene: TRBV19
clone size: NA
J gene: TRBJ1-4
D gene: TRBD1
CDR3 DNA: TGTGCCAGGTCAGGGACAGGGAAAAATGAAAAACTGTTTTTT
CDR3 protein: CARSGTGKNEKLFF

V gene: TRBV12-5
clone size: NA
J gene: TRBJ1-6
D gene: NA
CDR3 DNA: TGTGCTAGTGGTTTGATGGCGGGGCAGGGGTTTAATTCACCCCTCCACTTT
CDR3 protein: CASGLMAGQGFNSPLHF

V gene: TRBV5-4
clone size: NA
J gene: TRBJ1-3
D gene: NA
CDR3 DNA: TGTGCCAGCAGCTTGAGGGCAGAGTCTGGAAACACCATATATTTT
CDR3 protein: CASSLRAESGNTIYF

V gene: TRBV6-5
clone size: NA
J gene: TRBJ1-4
D gene: NA
CDR3 DNA: TGTGCCAGCAGTTACTCCAGGGGTACTAATGAAAAACTGTTTTTT
CDR3 protein: CASSYSRGTNEKLFF

V gene: TRBV5-1
clone size: NA
J gene: TRBJ2-5
D gene: TRBD2
CDR3 DNA: TGCGCCAGCAGCTTGGGACTAGCGAGCGGACAAGAGACCCAGTACTTC
CDR3 protein: CASSLGLASGQETQYF

V gene: TRBV24-1
clone size: NA
J gene: TRBJ2-1
D gene: NA
CDR3 DNA: TGTGCCACCAGTGATTCCCGGCGGTACAATGAGCAGTTCTTC
CDR3 protein: CATSDSRRYNEQFF

V gene: TRBV24-1
clone size: NA
J gene: TRBJ2-1
D gene: TRBD2
CDR3 DNA: TGTGCCACCAGTGATTCTTCAACGACTAGCGGGGGCCGAGGACAGTTCTTC
CDR3 protein: CATSDSSTTSGGRGQFF

V gene: TRBV5-5
clone size: NA
J gene: TRBJ1-1
D gene: NA
CDR3 DNA: TGTGCCAGCAGCTTCCAGAGGAACACTGAAGCTTTCTTT
CDR3 protein: CASSFQRNTEAFF

V gene: TRBV6-5
clone size: NA
J gene: TRBJ2-4
D gene: NA
CDR3 DNA: TGTGCCAGCAGTTTTTTACCTTCGGGCATTCAGTACTTC
CDR3 protein: CASSFLPSGIQYF

V gene: TRBV5-8
clone size: NA
J gene: TRBJ2-5
D gene: TRBD2
CDR3 DNA: TGTGCCAGCAGCGGGGGGGACCCCGGACAAGAGACCCAGTACTTC
CDR3 protein: CASSGGDPGQETQYF

V gene: TRBV30
clone size: NA
J gene: TRBJ1-2
D gene: TRBD1
CDR3 DNA: TGTGCCTGGAGTGTACTACTGGGACAGGGTGGGAATGGCTACACCTTC
CDR3 protein: CAWSVLLGQGGNGYTF

V gene: TRBV5-1
clone size: NA
J gene: TRBJ2-3
D gene: TRBD1
CDR3 DNA: TGCGCCAGCAGCCCTGATCCGGGACAGCAGCAGTATTTT
CDR3 protein: CASSPDPGQQQYF

V gene: TRBV7-2
clone size: NA
J gene: TRBJ1-2
D gene: NA
CDR3 DNA: TGTGCCAGCAGCTTGTCGACTGGGTATGGCTACACCTTC
CDR3 protein: CASSLSTGYGYTF

V gene: TRBV11-3
clone size: NA
J gene: TRBJ2-3
D gene: TRBD1
CDR3 DNA: TGTGCCAGCAGCTGGACAGGGATAGATACGCAGTATTTT
CDR3 protein: CASSWTGIDTQYF

V gene: TRBV5-1
clone size: NA
J gene: TRBJ2-1
D gene: NA
CDR3 DNA: TGCGCCAGCAGGTTAAACAGTGGTACGGATATCTTC
CDR3 protein: CASRLNSGTDIF

V gene: TRBV29-1
clone size: once
J gene: TRBJ2-1
D gene: NA
CDR3 DNA: TGCAGCGGGAGGGACAGAGCCACACACAATGAGCAGTTCTTC
CDR3 protein: CSGRDRATHNEQFF

V gene: TRBV28
clone size: NA
J gene: TRBJ2-5
D gene: TRBD1
CDR3 DNA: TGTGCCAGCACCGAGCGACAGGGGACCCAGTACTTC
CDR3 protein: CASTERQGTQYF

V gene: TRBV4-1
clone size: few
J gene: TRBJ2-6
D gene: NA
CDR3 DNA: TGCGCCAGCAGCCAACACACACTCTCTGGGGCCAACGTCCTGACTTTC
CDR3 protein: CASSQHTLSGANVLTF

V gene: TRBV3-1/TRBV3-2
clone size: NA
J gene: TRBJ1-4
D gene: NA
CDR3 DNA: TGTGCCAGCAGAGCCCGGCGTTCAACTAATGAAAAACTGTTTTTT
CDR3 protein: CASRARRSTNEKLFF

V gene: TRBV10-2
clone size: NA
J gene: TRBJ2-3
D gene: TRBD2
CDR3 DNA: TGCGCCAGCAGTGAGGTAAGCGGGGTCACAGATACGCAGTATTTT
CDR3 protein: CASSEVSGVTDTQYF

V gene: TRBV20-1
clone size: NA
J gene: TRBJ1-2
D gene: TRBD1
CDR3 DNA: TGCAGTGCGGTTGACAGGGACGGCTACACCTTC
CDR3 protein: CSAVDRDGYTF

V gene: TRBV29-1
clone size: NA
J gene: TRBJ1-1
D gene: NA
CDR3 DNA: TGCAGCGTTCTTGCACGCGCTGAAGCTTTCTTT
CDR3 protein: CSVLARAEAFF

V gene: TRBV7-3
clone size: once
J gene: TRBJ1-4
D gene: TRBD1
CDR3 DNA: TGTGCCAGCAGCTTAATGAGACAGGGACAGTTCACTAATGAAAAACTGTTTTTT
CDR3 protein: CASSLMRQGQFTNEKLFF

V gene: TRBV10-3
clone size: NA
J gene: TRBJ1-1
D gene: TRBD1
CDR3 DNA: TGTGCCATCAGGACAGGGTGGAACACTGAAGCTTTCTTT
CDR3 protein: CAIRTGWNTEAFF

V gene: TRBV6-1
clone size: NA
J gene: TRBJ2-1
D gene: TRBD1
CDR3 DNA: TGTGCCAGCAGTGTGAGACAGGGGCGCCAATCTTACAATGAGCAGTTCTTC
CDR3 protein: CASSVRQGRQSYNEQFF

V gene: TRBV6-1
clone size: NA
J gene: TRBJ1-2
D gene: NA
CDR3 DNA: TGTGCCAGCAGTGAAGCGCTAAGGAATCTCAACTATGGCTACACCTTC
CDR3 protein: CASSEALRNLNYGYTF

V gene: TRBV6-1
clone size: NA
J gene: TRBJ1-4
D gene: NA
CDR3 DNA: TGTGCCAGCAGTGAGTGGGAAACTAATGAAAAACTGTTTTTT
CDR3 protein: CASSEWETNEKLFF

V gene: TRBV27
clone size: NA
J gene: TRBJ1-2
D gene: NA
CDR3 DNA: TGTGCCAGCAGTTTCGGAGGGATTGGTCGTTATGGCTACACCTTC
CDR3 protein: CASSFGGIGRYGYTF

V gene: TRBV18
clone size: NA
J gene: TRBJ2-4
D gene: NA
CDR3 DNA: TGTGCCAGCTCCCGTATAGCGGATCTAGCCAAAAACATTCAGTACTTC
CDR3 protein: CASSRIADLAKNIQYF

V gene: TRBV6-4
clone size: once
J gene: TRBJ2-1
D gene: TRBD2
CDR3 DNA: TGTGCCAGCGCCCTGGGCCTAGCGGGGAGTAATGAGCAGTTCTTC
CDR3 protein: CASALGLAGSNEQFF

V gene: TRBV5-6
clone size: NA
J gene: TRBJ2-2
D gene: NA
CDR3 DNA: TGTGCCAGCAGCTTGGCGAGCACCGGGGAGCTGTTTTTT
CDR3 protein: CASSLASTGELFF

V gene: TRBV28
clone size: NA
J gene: TRBJ1-1
D gene: NA
CDR3 DNA: TGTGCCAGCAGCACACCGAACACTGAAGCTTTCTTT
CDR3 protein: CASSTPNTEAFF

V gene: TRBV6-5
clone size: NA
J gene: TRBJ2-3
D gene: NA
CDR3 DNA: TGTGCCAGCAGGAACCACAGGCGGGCCACAGATACGCAGTATTTT
CDR3 protein: CASRNHRRATDTQYF

V gene: TRBV5-5
clone size: NA
J gene: TRBJ1-1
D gene: TRBD1
CDR3 DNA: TGTGCCAGCAGCTTGGTGACAGGGGCTCTGAACACTGAAGCTTTCTTT
CDR3 protein: CASSLVTGALNTEAFF

V gene: TRBV14
clone size: NA
J gene: TRBJ2-3
D gene: NA
CDR3 DNA: TGTGCCAGCAGCCTGGGCCCTGGGGATACGCAGTATTTT
CDR3 protein: CASSLGPGDTQYF

V gene: TRBV28
clone size: NA
J gene: TRBJ1-5
D gene: NA
CDR3 DNA: TGTGCCAGCATCGATACGGGGACACTCAATCAGCCCCAGCATTTT
CDR3 protein: CASIDTGTLNQPQHF